This T cell receptor beta chain was recovered during a study of regulatory T cells in long-lasting Graves disease (dated by TCRdb to the early 2020s). Study-level background: To count as having persistent Graves' disease, a patient had to have received antithyroid drug treatment for over 5 years with TSH receptor autoantibodies remaining persistently positive. Persistent Graves' disease patients were compared with newly diagnosed Graves' disease patients by peripheral blood TCR sequencing and RNA sequencing. The study was registered as a clinical trial and conducted in China. A total of some 33 samples were covered by TCR sequencing, comprising about 13 persistent and roughly 20 newly diagnosed Graves' disease patients. Antithyroid drugs had been taken for roughly 10 years on average by persistent Graves' disease patients in the clinical cohort.

From a lookup of the germline V gene (reference sequence), CDR1 and CDR2 are SEHNR and FQNEAQ. V is reduced by 4 bases and J by 3 bases, leaving a spacing of 13 bases between them. The CDR3 numbers 15 residues from cysteine through phenylalanine. The read is trimmed to its CDR3 DNA, 45 bases read in frame from base 1. In this sample, this clonotype turned up once. It has no known antigen specificity. There are no base qualities to consult, and no much larger clone falls within one base. One read alone is weak evidence. Libraries were made using multiplex PCR. The instrument was an Illumina HiSeq 4000. TCR beta libraries were built with iRepertoire HTBI primers and Arm-PCR amplification of CDR3 regions. Before sequencing, the PCR products went through gel purification. From the authors' description of their analysis: Gene usage analysis of CDR3 amino acid clonotypes used the approximately 62 TRBV and around 14 TRBJ segments found across samples. Filtered high-quality paired reads were merged into contigs using COPE and FqMerger. Contigs were aligned with BLAST to IMGT TRBV, TRBD and TRBJ reference genes, and CDR3 was defined per IMGT. Any clonotype with a frequency above 0.1% was counted as a highly expanded clone. Shannon entropy served as the measure of repertoire diversity, while the Gini coefficient captured V-J evenness. Public clonotypes were defined as clonotypes shared by more than one individual. The public sequencing data were trimmed at Q25 with fastp and processed into clonotypes with MiXCR by TCRdb, which kept only in-frame beta chains. Entries that share a CDR3 protein sequence are merged under the most common genes and DNA. The V and J calls follow TCRdb's processing rather than the paper's. In all, the sample holds more than 300,000 distinct CDR3 sequences, and about 20% of those were seen once. The top ten clones comprise over 25% of the sample.

Reading the label with the study, this specimen's time point is: persistent/refractory GD, antithyroid drugs over 5 years with positive TRAb. For both TCR sequencing and RNA sequencing, RNA was extracted from PBMCs using TRIzol. The diagnosis of Graves' disease was made according to American Thyroid Association guidelines. The patients came from an endocrinology department in Xi'an, China. From each patient, approximately 10 milliliters of peripheral blood was collected into an EDTA anticoagulant tube. Ficoll Paque Plus density gradient separation was used to isolate PBMCs, and no further T cell sorting was performed. An Agilent 2100 Bioanalyzer and agarose gel were used to check RNA quality, and a NanoDrop 2000 was used to measure RNA concentration. The full study reports these points: Persistent Graves' disease patients showed lower TCR Shannon entropy and fewer highly expanded clones than newly diagnosed patients, suggesting clonal expansion. Sequencing and analysis were limited to the TCR beta chain. Preferential use of TRBV28, TRBJ1-2 and TRBJ2-5 was observed in persistent disease, whereas TRBV20-1 and TRBJ2-1 were favored in newly diagnosed disease. Only peripheral blood was studied, because thyroid tissue, the primary lesion, was inaccessible. The small sample size was acknowledged by the authors as a limitation that may reduce accuracy. Patients with persistent disease shared more public clonotypes (about 3,000) than newly diagnosed patients did (approximately 990).

Here the chain combines TRBV7-9 and TRBJ2-4; the D gene is possibly TRBD2, with 6 bases matching. The sequence was obtained from a female donor with Graves disease. The sample was peripheral blood mononuclear cells (PBMCs), taken when the disease was refractory, from a patient treated with antithyroid drugs. The DNA is as follows: TGTGCCAGCAGCTCGGGACTGGGGTTCAAAAACATTCAGTACTTC. Its translation is CASSSGLGFKNIQYF. The CDR3 plus the reference TRBV7-9 and TRBJ2-4 genes for the other parts give the full variable domain: DTGVSQNPRHKITKRGQNVTFRCDPISEHNRLYWYRQTLGQGPEFLTYFQNEAQLEKSRLLSDRFSAERPKGSFSTLEIQRTEQGDSAMYLCASSSGLGFKNIQYFGAGTRLSVL.